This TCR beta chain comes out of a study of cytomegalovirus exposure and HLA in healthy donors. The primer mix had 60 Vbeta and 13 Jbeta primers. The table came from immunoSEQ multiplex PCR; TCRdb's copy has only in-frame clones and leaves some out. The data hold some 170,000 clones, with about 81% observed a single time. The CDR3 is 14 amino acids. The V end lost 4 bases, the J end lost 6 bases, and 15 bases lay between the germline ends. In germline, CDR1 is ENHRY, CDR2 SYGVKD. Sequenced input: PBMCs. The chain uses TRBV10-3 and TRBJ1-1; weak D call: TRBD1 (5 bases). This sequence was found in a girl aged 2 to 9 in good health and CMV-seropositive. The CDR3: CAISGAGGTAEAFF. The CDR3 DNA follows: TGTGCCATCAGTGGGGCGGGGGGAACGGCTGAAGCTTTCTTT.